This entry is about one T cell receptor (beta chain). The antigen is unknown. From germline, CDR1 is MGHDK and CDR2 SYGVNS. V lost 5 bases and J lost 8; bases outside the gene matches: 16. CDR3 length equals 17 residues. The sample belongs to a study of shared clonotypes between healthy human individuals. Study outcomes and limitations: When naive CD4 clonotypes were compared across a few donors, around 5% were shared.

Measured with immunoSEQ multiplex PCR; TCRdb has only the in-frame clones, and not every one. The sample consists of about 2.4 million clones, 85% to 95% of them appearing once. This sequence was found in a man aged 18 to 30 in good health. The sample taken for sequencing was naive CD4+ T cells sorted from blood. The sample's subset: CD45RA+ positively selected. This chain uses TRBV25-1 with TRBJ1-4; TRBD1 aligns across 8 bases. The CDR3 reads CASSLDLPGGANEKLFF. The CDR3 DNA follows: TGTGCCAGCAGTCTGGATTTGCCAGGGGGCGCCAACGAAAAACTGTTTTTT. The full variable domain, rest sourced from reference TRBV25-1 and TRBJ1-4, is EADIYQTPRYLVIGTGKKITLECSQTMGHDKMYWYQQDPGMELHLIHYSYGVNSTEKGDLSSESTVSRIRTEHFPLTLESARPSHTSQYLCASSLDLPGGANEKLFFGSGTQLSVL.